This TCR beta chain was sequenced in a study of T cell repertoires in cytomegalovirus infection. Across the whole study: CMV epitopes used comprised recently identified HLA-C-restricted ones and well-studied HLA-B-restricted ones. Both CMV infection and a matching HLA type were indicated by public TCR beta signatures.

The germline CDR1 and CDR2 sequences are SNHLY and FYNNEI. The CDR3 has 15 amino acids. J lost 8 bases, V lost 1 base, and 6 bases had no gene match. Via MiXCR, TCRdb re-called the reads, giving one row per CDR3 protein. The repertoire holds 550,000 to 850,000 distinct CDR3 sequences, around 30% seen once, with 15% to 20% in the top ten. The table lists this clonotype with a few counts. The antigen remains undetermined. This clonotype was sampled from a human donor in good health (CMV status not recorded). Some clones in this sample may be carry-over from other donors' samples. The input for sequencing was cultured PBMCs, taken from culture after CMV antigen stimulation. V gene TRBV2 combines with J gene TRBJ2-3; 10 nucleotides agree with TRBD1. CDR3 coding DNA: TGTGCCAGCAGTGAAGGGGACAGGGGATTCGCTACGCAGTATTTT. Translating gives CASSEGDRGFATQYF.